This record looks at one T cell receptor beta chain sequence and its context. CDR3 length: 18 residues. Looked up from germline, CDR1 is MNHEY and CDR2 is SVGAGI. Losses at the gene ends were 0 bases for V and 5 bases for J; bases not matched to a gene: 9. Unique molecular identifiers featured in how the TCRbeta library was prepared. MiXCR, run by TCRdb on the PCR reads, gives a single entry per CDR3 protein. The table includes about 110,000 distinct CDR3 sequences, 5.5% to 6.5% detected once. The data originate from a study of T-cell reconstitution after alpha-beta-depleted transplantation in children.

This sample comprised PBMCs, mostly from graft donor cells, obtained 360 days after TCRalphabeta/CD19-depleted stem cell transplant. This sequence joins TRBV6-5 and TRBJ2-3; TRBD2 matches at 12 bases. The sequence was collected from a male patient under 10 years old who had a stem cell transplant for acute lymphoblastic leukemia, so the T cells may come from the graft donor. This CDR3 reads CASSYSSLAGGPGDTQYF. CDR3 DNA sequence: TGTGCCAGCAGTTACTCGAGTCTAGCGGGAGGGCCAGGAGATACGCAGTATTTT.